Below, 9 T cell receptor beta chains from the same sample are listed, as sequenced in a study of OX40 agonist ivuxolimab in advanced cancers. This table comes from immunoSEQ multiplex PCR, and its TCRdb copy is limited to in-frame clones, with some not included. The sample shows 70,000 or so clones, 90% of them seen only once. The sequencing here drew on CD4+ or CD8+ T cells sorted from blood, taken in a trial of the OX40 agonist ivuxolimab. The receptors originated from an adult with an advanced solid tumor such as melanoma, head and neck, liver or kidney cancer.

CDR3 amino acids: CASSLGYTEAFF. The CDR3 DNA is TGTGCCAGCAGCTTGGGGTACACTGAAGCTTTCTTT. The rearrangement joins TRBV5-4 to TRBJ1-1; D is ambiguous. The CDR3 is 12 residues long. V was clipped by 0 bases and J by 3 bases, with 3 bases between them. Germline CDR1 SGHNT, CDR2 YYREEE (reference sequence).

This clone was seen once. The chain carries TRBV5-1 and TRBJ2-7, with D tentatively TRBD1 (5 bases). Looked up from germline, CDR1 is SGHRS and CDR2 is YFSETQ. The length of the CDR3 is 13 residues. The V gene lost 5 bases and the J gene lost 0 bases, with 9 bases spanning the gap. CDR3 sequence reads: CASSYDSSYEQYF. In DNA, the CDR3 is TGCGCCAGCAGTTACGACAGCTCCTACGAGCAGTACTTC.

The chain couples TRBV7-2 to TRBJ1-3; D uncertain. V was cut by 7 bases and J by 0 bases, with 13 bases left in between. Germline-derived CDR1 and CDR2 are SGHTA and FQGNSA. CDR3 length: 15 residues. This CDR3 is CASTPMRYSGNTIYF. Written as DNA, the CDR3 is TGTGCCAGCACCCCCATGAGGTACTCTGGAAACACCATATATTTT. Complete variable domain (other parts from reference TRBV7-2 and TRBJ1-3): GAGVSQSPSNKVTEKGKDVELRCDPISGHTALYWYRQSLGQGLEFLIYFQGNSAPDKSGLPSDRFSAERTGGSVSTLTIQRTQQEDSAVYLCASTPMRYSGNTIYFGEGSWLTVV.

The chain combines TRBV7-3 with TRBJ2-5; possibly TRBD2 for D (7 bases). V shed 3 bases and J shed 4 bases, with 9 bases lying between them. Germline lookup yields CDR1 SGHTA and CDR2 FQGTGA. The CDR3 contains 13 residues. The CDR3 DNA reads TGTGCCAGCAGCTTCGGGGGGCCAGAGACCCAGTACTTC. It is translated as CASSFGGPETQYF. Filled out from reference TRBV7-3 and TRBJ2-5, the complete variable domain reads GAGVSQTPSNKVTEKGKYVELRCDPISGHTALYWYRQSLGQGPEFLIYFQGTGAADDSGLPNDRFFAVRPEGSVSTLKIQRTERGDSAVYLCASSFGGPETQYFGPGTRLLVL.

The genes are TRBV4-1 and TRBJ1-2, with a weak D call TRBD1 (6 bases). Germline V gene data show CDR1 as MGHRA and CDR2 as YSYEKL. V was trimmed by 4 bases and J by 7 bases, leaving 19 bases between them. CDR3 length equals 15 residues. The CDR3 loop reads CASSPRAGGAFGYTF. The CDR3 region has the DNA TGCGCCAGCAGCCCTAGGGCGGGGGGGGCGTTTGGCTACACCTTC.

The CDR3, as DNA: TGTGCCAGCAGCTTAATGTCGGATTATGGCTACACCTTC. As protein: CASSLMSDYGYTF. The rearrangement joins TRBV7-2 to TRBJ1-2, with unresolved D. V was pared by 2 bases and J by 5 bases, with 9 bases between. Germline CDR1 SGHTA, CDR2 FQGNSA. This CDR3 has 13 amino acids.

This chain connects TRBV6-1 to TRBJ1-3; D unclear. The V end was cut by 7 bases, the J end by 0 bases, with 10 bases between. CDR1 MNHNS and CDR2 SASEGT come from the germline V gene. The length of the CDR3 is 14 residues. CDR3 protein: CASTPFSSGNTIYF. DNA for the CDR3: TGTGCCAGCACCCCCTTTAGCTCTGGAAACACCATATATTTT.

The chain combines TRBV7-8 with TRBJ2-5, with 8 positions matching TRBD1. Judging by the DNA end, TRBJ2-7 fits better; the J call may be wrong. CDR1 and CDR2 (germline): SGHVS, FQNEAQ. The CDR3 has 16 residues. CDR3 DNA sequence: TGTGCCAGCAGCGGATCCGCCCAAGGACAGGGATACGAGCAGTACTTC. Translated: CASSGSAQGQGYEQYF.

This chain uses TRBV27 with TRBJ1-2; possibly TRBD1 for D (6 bases). CDR1 and CDR2 (germline): MNHEY, SMNVEV (reference sequence). The CDR3 has 13 amino acids. V lost 6 bases and J lost 2, with 10 bases in between. CDR3 nucleotides: TGTGCCAGCAGCATGACAGGAAACTATGGCTACACCTTC. This sequence encodes CASSMTGNYGYTF.